The 10 T cell receptor beta chains listed next were all sequenced from one sample in a study of cytomegalovirus exposure and HLA in healthy donors. PCR used 60 Vbeta primers and 13 Jbeta primers. Clones were read by immunoSEQ multiplex PCR, and TCRdb kept only the in-frame ones, dropping some. Recorded for this sample: 150,000 or so clones. The sequenced material came from PBMCs. All receptors derive from a man aged 30 to 45 in good health and CMV-seronegative.

The rearrangement joins TRBV7-2 to TRBJ2-5; 7 bases are a match to TRBD2. Trimming at V came to 10 bases and at J to 5 bases, leaving 7 bases not matched to a gene. The CDR3 consists of 12 residues. Germline-derived CDR1 and CDR2 are SGHTA and FQGNSA. CDR3 coding DNA: TGTGCCACCGGGCGGGAGATTGAGACCCAGTACTTC. Translating gives CATGREIETQYF.

The CDR3 DNA is TGCGCCAGCAGCTTCCAGGGGGTTTTGACAGATACGCAGTATTTT. Translating gives CASSFQGVLTDTQYF. This chain connects TRBV5-1 to TRBJ2-3, with 7 bases that match TRBD1. Germline CDR1 is SGHRS and CDR2 is YFSETQ. V lost 2 bases and J lost 3; bases outside the gene matches: 6. The CDR3 length is 15 residues. The variable domain in full, completed from reference TRBV5-1 and TRBJ2-3, reads KAGVTQTPRYLIKTRGQQVTLSCSPISGHRSVSWYQQTPGQGLQFLFEYFSETQRNKGNFPGRFSGRQFSNSRSEMNVSTLELGDSALYLCASSFQGVLTDTQYFGPGTRLTVL.

This chain links TRBV5-1 with TRBJ2-5; 9 bases line up with TRBD2. The CDR3 covers 16 residues. Looked up from germline, CDR1 is SGHRS and CDR2 is YFSETQ. Trimming at V came to 0 bases and at J to 2 bases, leaving 5 bases not matched to a gene. CDR3 protein: CASSLGLAELQETQYF. As DNA, the CDR3 is TGCGCCAGCAGCTTGGGACTAGCGGAATTACAAGAGACCCAGTACTTC.

This chain connects TRBV19 to TRBJ1-3, with a possible D match to TRBD1 (6 bases). V was pared by 10 bases and J by 0 bases, with 10 bases between. This CDR3 is built from 13 residues. The germline V gene encodes CDR1 LNHDA and CDR2 SQIVND (reference sequence). The chain's CDR3 is CATAGDSGNTIYF. The CDR3 region has the DNA TGTGCCACCGCAGGGGACTCTGGAAACACCATATATTTT.

The V call is TRBV27, the J call TRBJ2-1; tentatively, D is TRBD2 (6 bases). CDR3 length: 14 amino acids. Germline loops: CDR1 MNHEY, CDR2 SMNVEV (reference sequence). Trimming cost V 6 bases and J 8 bases, with 17 bases left between them. CDR3 loop: CASSPRRGSDEQFF. DNA of the CDR3: TGTGCCAGCAGCCCCAGGCGGGGCTCCGATGAGCAGTTCTTC.

The gene calls are TRBV16 and TRBJ2-5; TRBD2 matches at 7 bases. The CDR3 sequence is 14 residues long. The junction had 7 bases not matched to a gene; V was cut back by 4 bases and J by 5 bases. Germline V gene lookup returns CDR1 KGHSY and CDR2 FQNENV. The DNA of the CDR3 is TGTGCCAGCAGCCCTAGCGGACCCAGGGAGACCCAGTACTTC. Protein: CASSPSGPRETQYF. Full variable domain (remainder filled in from reference TRBV16 and TRBJ2-5): GEEVAQTPKHLVRGEGQKAKLYCAPIKGHSYVFWYQQVLKNEFKFLISFQNENVFDETGMPKERFSAKCLPNSPCSLEIQATKLEDSAVYFCASSPSGPRETQYFGPGTRLLVL.

This rearrangement joins TRBV19 to TRBJ2-3; the D gene is possibly TRBD1 (6 bases). The germline V and J ends were trimmed by 5 bases and 1 base, with 10 bases remaining between them. Germline V lookup: CDR1 LNHDA, CDR2 SQIVND (reference sequence). The CDR3 is made up of 14 amino acids. This chain's CDR3 is CASSPGHRTDTQYF. CDR3 coding DNA: TGTGCCAGTAGTCCGGGACATCGCACAGATACGCAGTATTTT.

V usage is TRBV7-9 and J usage is TRBJ1-1; 7 bases are a match to TRBD1. This CDR3 region has 14 residues. The J segment lost 1 base and the V segment lost 4 bases, leaving 3 bases of the junction unmatched. CDR1 is SEHNR and CDR2 is FQNEAQ in the germline V gene (reference sequence). CDR3: CASSSRTGNTEAFF. In DNA, the CDR3 is TGTGCCAGCAGCTCCAGGACAGGGAACACTGAAGCTTTCTTT.

The rearrangement uses TRBV6-5 and TRBJ2-7, with TRBD1 identical over 9 bases. The J segment lost 2 bases and the V segment lost 6 bases, leaving 5 bases of the junction unmatched. CDR3 length: 14 amino acids. In germline, CDR1 is MNHEY, CDR2 SVGAGI. CDR3 in DNA: TGTGCCAGCAGCCACGGGACAGGGCCCTACGAGCAGTACTTC. It codes for CASSHGTGPYEQYF.

The CDR3 here is CASRGGGEGEQYF. In DNA, the CDR3 is TGTGCCAGCAGGGGCGGGGGGGAGGGCGAGCAGTACTTC. This rearrangement joins TRBV6-6 to TRBJ2-7; TRBD2 agrees at 9 bases. The CDR3 sequence is 13 residues long. Germline CDR1 and CDR2: MNHNY and SVGAGI (reference sequence). J gave up 6 bases and V 6 bases, and 6 bases lay outside the gene matches.